This T cell receptor (beta chain) was recorded in a study of CD8 T cells in Susac syndrome. Background on the study: Treatment at blood withdrawal was none, corticosteroids, or intravenous immunoglobulin alone in Susac syndrome patients.

Sequencing of TCR beta was performed on blood CD8+ T cells and on blood CD4+ T cells. Negative isolation yielded CD8+ and CD4+ T cells; FACS enriched TEMRA cells. About 0.45 to 1 ug RNA was reverse transcribed with random hexamers. Multiplex PCR with immunoSEQ amplified the TCR beta CDR3 across 54 Vbeta and 13 Jbeta. TCRdb reanalysed the immunoSEQ multiplex PCR reads using MiXCR and keeps one entry per CDR3 protein. The repertoire holds fewer than 85,000 distinct CDR3 sequences, with roughly 95% as singletons. The sample consisted of CD8+ T cells from PBMCs. The sequence was collected from a human donor with Susac syndrome.

For the CDR3, the DNA is TGTGCCAGCAGTGACTCTAGCGGGGGGGCGTTCGATGAGCAGTTCTTC. Translating it yields CASSDSSGGAFDEQFF. This sequence joins TRBV6-4 and TRBJ2-1; 11 bases agree with TRBD2. From germline, CDR1 is MRHNA and CDR2 SNTAGT. The CDR3 sequence is 16 residues long. After removal of 0 bases from V and 8 bases from J, the junction contained 6 bases not matched to a gene.